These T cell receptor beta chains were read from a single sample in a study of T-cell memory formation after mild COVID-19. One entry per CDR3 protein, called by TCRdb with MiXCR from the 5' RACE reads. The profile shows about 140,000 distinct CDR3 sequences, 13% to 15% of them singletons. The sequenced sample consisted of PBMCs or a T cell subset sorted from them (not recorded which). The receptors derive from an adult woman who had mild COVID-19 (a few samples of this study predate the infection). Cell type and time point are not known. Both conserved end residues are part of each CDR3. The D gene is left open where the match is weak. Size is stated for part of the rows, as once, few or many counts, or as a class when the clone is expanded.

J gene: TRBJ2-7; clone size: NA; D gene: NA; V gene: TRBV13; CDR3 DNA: TGTGCCAGCAGCACTGGACCGGGACTTATCTACGAGCAGTACTTC; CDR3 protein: CASSTGPGLIYEQYF
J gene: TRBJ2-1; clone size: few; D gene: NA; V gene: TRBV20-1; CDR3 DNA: TGCAGTGCTAGTGCCGCCGAATTTGTCAGTATTGGGAGCTCCTACAATGAGCAGTTCTTC; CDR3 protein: CSASAAEFVSIGSSYNEQFF
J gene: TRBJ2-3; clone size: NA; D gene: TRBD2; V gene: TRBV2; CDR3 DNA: TGTGCCAGCAGTGAAGCGCTTCTGGGGGGACTAGCGGGACCTTCCACAGATACGCAGTATTTT; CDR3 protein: CASSEALLGGLAGPSTDTQYF
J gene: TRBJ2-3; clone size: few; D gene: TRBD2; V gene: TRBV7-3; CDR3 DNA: TGTGCCAGCAGCTCTGGACTAGCGGGAGACAGCACAGATACGCAGTATTTT; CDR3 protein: CASSSGLAGDSTDTQYF
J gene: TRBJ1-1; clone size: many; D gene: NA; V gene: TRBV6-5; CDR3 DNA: TGTGCCAGCAGTCACCTTGTTCGACGGTTGTCTTGGATGAACACTGAAGCTTTCTTT; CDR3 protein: CASSHLVRRLSWMNTEAFF
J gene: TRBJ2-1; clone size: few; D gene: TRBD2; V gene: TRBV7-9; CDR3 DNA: TGTGCCAGCGGGTCGGGGGGGGCCTACAATGAGCAGTTCTTC; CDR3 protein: CASGSGGAYNEQFF
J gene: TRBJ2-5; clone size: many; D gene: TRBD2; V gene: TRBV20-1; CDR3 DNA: TGCAGTGCAAACTCGGGACTAACGTACCAAGAGACCCAGTACTTC; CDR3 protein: CSANSGLTYQETQYF
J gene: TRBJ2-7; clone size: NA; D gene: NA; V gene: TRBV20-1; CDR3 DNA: TGCAGTGCTAGAAGCAGAAACTCCTACGAGCAGTACTTC; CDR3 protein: CSARSRNSYEQYF
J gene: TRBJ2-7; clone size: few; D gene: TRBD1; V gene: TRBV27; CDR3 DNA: TGTGCCAGCAGAAGCTCGACAGGGGGAATCTACGAGCAGTACTTC; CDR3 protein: CASRSSTGGIYEQYF
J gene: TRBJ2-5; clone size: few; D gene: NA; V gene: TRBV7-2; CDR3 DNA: TGTGCCAGCAGCCTTTGGGACACGCGACCGGAGACCCAGTACTTC; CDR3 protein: CASSLWDTRPETQYF
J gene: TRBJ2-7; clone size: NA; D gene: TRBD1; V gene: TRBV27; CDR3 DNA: TGTGCCAGCAGTTCGGGACAGACTATCCCCTCCTACGAGCAGTACTTC; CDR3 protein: CASSSGQTIPSYEQYF
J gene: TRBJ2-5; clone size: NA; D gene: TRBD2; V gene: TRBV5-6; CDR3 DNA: TGTGCCAGCAGCTTGCTAGCGGGGGTAAAAGAGACCCAGTACTTC; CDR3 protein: CASSLLAGVKETQYF
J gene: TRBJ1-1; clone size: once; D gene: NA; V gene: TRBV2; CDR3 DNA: TGTGCCAGCAGTGCTGACACAATAATGAACACTGAAGCTTTCTTT; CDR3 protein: CASSADTIMNTEAFF
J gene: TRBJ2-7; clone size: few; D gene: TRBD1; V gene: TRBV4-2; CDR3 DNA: TGTGCCAGCAGCCAAGAAGGACAGGCCCCCTACGAGCAGTACTTC; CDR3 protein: CASSQEGQAPYEQYF
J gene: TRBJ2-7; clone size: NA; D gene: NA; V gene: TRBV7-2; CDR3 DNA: TGTGCCAGCAGCCCAGAGACTAGTTCTTCCTACGAGCAGTACTTC; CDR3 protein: CASSPETSSSYEQYF
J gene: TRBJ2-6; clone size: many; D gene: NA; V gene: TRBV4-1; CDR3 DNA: TGCGCCAGCAGCCGGGCCAACGTCCTGACTTTC; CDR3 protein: CASSRANVLTF
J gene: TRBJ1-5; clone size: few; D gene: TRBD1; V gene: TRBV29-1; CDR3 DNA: TGCAGCGTATCCCCGGGACAGTCTCAGCCCCAGCATTTT; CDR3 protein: CSVSPGQSQPQHF
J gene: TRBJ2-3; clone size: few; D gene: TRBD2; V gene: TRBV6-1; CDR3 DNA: TGTGCCAGCAGTGGACTAGCGGGGGGGCAAGATACGCAGTATTTT; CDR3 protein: CASSGLAGGQDTQYF
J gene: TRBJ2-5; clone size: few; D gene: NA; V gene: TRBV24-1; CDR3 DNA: TGTGCCACCAGTGATCCATTTGACCCGACAGGCCCGGGGACCCAGTACTTC; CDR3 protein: CATSDPFDPTGPGTQYF
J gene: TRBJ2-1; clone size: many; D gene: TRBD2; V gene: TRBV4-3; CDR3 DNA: TGCGCCAGCAGCCAACAGACTAGCGGGAGCTACAATGAGCAGTTCTTC; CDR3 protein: CASSQQTSGSYNEQFF
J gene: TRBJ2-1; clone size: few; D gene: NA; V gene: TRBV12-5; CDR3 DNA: TGTGCTAGTGCCTTAACAGGGAAGGGTGAGCAGTTCTTC; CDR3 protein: CASALTGKGEQFF
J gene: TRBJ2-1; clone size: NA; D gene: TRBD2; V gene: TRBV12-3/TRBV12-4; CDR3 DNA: TGTGCCAGCAGACCCCTTGGTAGCGGGGGAGTCGATGAGCAGTTCTTC; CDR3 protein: CASRPLGSGGVDEQFF
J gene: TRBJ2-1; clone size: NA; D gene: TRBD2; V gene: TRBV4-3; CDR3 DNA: TGCGCCAGCAGCCAGATACTAGCGGGAGGGCTGGACTACAATGAGCAGTTCTTC; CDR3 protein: CASSQILAGGLDYNEQFF
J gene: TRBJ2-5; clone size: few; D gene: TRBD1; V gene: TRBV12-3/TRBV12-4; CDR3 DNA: TGTGCCAGCAGTTTAGCGCAGGGGGCGCCTTTGGAGACCCAGTACTTC; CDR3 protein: CASSLAQGAPLETQYF
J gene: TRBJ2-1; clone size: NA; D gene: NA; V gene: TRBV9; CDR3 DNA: TGTGCCAGCAGTCCCAGCGGAGCAATGTACAATGACCAGCAGTTCTTC; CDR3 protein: CASSPSGAMYNDQQFF
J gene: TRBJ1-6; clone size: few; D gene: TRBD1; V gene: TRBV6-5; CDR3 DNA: TGTGCCAGCAGCCTGGGTTGGGGGGGCAACAGGGGTCTGGATTCACCCCTCCACTTT; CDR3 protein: CASSLGWGGNRGLDSPLHF
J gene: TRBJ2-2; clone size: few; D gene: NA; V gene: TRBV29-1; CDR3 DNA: TGCAGCGTTGAAGTTGGTCTTCTGAACACCGGGGAGCTGTTTTTT; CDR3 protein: CSVEVGLLNTGELFF
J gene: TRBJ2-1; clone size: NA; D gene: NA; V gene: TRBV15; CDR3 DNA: TGTGCCACCAGCTCGGACTTGGCGAGCTCCTACAATGAGCAGTTCTTC; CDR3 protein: CATSSDLASSYNEQFF
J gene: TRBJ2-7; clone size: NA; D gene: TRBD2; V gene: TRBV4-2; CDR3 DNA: TGTGCCAGCAGCCCGCTGACTAGCGGACTTTACGAGCAGTACTTC; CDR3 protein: CASSPLTSGLYEQYF
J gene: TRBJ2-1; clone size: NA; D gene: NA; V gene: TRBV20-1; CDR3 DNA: TGCAGTGCTAGGATACGGGACTCGAGCTCCTACAATGAGCAGTTCTTC; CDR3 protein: CSARIRDSSSYNEQFF
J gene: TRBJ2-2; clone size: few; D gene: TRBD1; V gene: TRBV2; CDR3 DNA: TGTGCCAGCAGAACGGGACAGGCGAACACCGGGGAGCTGTTTTTT; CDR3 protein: CASRTGQANTGELFF
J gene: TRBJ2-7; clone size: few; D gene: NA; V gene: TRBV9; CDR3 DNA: TGTGCCAGCAGCGCACGGGACGGTTCCTACGAGCAGTACTTC; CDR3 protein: CASSARDGSYEQYF
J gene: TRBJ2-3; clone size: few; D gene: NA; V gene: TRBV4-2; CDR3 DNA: TGTGCCAGCAGTCAAAACGCCGGGAGTAGCACAGATACGCAGTATTTT; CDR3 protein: CASSQNAGSSTDTQYF
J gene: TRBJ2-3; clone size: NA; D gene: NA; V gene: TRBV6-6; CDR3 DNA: TGTGCCAGCACTTTACCCGGGTATTCATGGTATTTT; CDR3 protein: CASTLPGYSWYF
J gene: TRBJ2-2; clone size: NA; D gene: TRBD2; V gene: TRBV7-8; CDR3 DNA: TGTGCCAGCAGCTTAGTCTCTTATGGGAGGGGACCCGCGAACACCGGGGAGCTGTTTTTT; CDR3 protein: CASSLVSYGRGPANTGELFF
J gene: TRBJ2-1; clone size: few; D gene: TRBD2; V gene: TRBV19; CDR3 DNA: TGTGCCAGTAGCCGAACTAGCGGGGCCAACAATGAGCAGTTCTTC; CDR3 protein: CASSRTSGANNEQFF
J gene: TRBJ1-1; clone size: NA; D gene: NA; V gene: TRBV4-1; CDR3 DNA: TGCGCCAGCAGCCAAGATCCGGGGTTGGACACTGAAGCTTTCTTT; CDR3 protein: CASSQDPGLDTEAFF
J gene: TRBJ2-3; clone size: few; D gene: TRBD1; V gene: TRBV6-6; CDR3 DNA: TGTGCCAGCAGTTACACGACAGGGGGCGAATCAGATACGCAGTATTTT; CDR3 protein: CASSYTTGGESDTQYF
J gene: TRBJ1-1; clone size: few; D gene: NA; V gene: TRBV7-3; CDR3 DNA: TGTGCCAGCAGCTTAGGGGCAGGGTGGGACACTGAAGCTTTCTTT; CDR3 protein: CASSLGAGWDTEAFF
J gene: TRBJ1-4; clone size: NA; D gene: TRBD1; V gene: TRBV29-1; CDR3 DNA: TGCAGCGGGCGATGGACAGGGGAACTGTTTTTT; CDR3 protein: CSGRWTGELFF
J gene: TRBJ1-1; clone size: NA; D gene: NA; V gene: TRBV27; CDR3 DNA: TGTGCCAGCAGTAGGGCAGGGATGAACACTGAAGCTTTCTTT; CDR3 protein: CASSRAGMNTEAFF
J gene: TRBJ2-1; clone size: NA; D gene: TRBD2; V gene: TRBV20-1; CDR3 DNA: TGCAGTGCTAGAGATATAAAACTAGCGGAGCTCAATGAGCAGTTCTTC; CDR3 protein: CSARDIKLAELNEQFF
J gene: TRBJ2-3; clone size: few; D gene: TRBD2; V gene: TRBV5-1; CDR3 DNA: TGCGCCAGCAGCTCGCCACTAGCGGGAGGGATGACAGATACGCAGTATTTT; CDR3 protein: CASSSPLAGGMTDTQYF
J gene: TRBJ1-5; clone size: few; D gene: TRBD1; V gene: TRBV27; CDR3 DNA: TGTGCCAGCAGTGGGACAGGGGGCTTCAATCAGCCCCAGCATTTT; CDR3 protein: CASSGTGGFNQPQHF
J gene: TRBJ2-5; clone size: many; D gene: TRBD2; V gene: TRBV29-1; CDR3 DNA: TGCAGCGTTGTATTACGGGGGGACGCTTTTGGGACCCAGTACTTC; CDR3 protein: CSVVLRGDAFGTQYF
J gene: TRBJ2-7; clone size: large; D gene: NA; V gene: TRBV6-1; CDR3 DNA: TGTGCCAGCAGTGAAGCTCCCCCGCCTCTCGGTTACGAGCAGTACTTC; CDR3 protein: CASSEAPPPLGYEQYF
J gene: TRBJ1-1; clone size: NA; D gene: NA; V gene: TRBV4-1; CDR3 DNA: TGCGCCAGCAGCCAAGGAAGGGGGGACACTGAAGCTTTCTTT; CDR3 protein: CASSQGRGDTEAFF
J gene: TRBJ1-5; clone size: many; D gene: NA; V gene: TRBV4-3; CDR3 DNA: TGCGCCAGCAGCCAGGTGCACAGGGCCGCTCAGCCCCAGCATTTT; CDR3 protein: CASSQVHRAAQPQHF
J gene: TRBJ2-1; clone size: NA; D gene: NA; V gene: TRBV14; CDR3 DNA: TGTGCCAGCAGCCAAGCTAGGGGCCACAATGAGCAGTTCTTC; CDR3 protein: CASSQARGHNEQFF